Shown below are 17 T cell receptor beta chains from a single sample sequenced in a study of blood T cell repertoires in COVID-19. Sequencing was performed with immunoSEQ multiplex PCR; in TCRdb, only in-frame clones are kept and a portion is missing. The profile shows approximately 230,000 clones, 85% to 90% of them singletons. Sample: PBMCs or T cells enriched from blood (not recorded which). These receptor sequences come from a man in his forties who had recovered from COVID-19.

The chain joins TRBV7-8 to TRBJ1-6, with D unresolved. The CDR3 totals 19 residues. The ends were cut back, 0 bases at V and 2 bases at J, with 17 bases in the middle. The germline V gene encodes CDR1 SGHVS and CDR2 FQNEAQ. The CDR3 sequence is CASSLAFQALNPYNSPLHF. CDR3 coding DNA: TGTGCCAGCAGCTTAGCGTTTCAGGCCCTTAACCCCTATAATTCACCCCTCCACTTT.

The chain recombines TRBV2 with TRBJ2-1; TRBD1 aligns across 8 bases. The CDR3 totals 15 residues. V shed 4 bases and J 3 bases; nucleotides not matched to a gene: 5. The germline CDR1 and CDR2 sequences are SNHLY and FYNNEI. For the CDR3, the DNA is TGTGCCAGCAGTGCCGTACAGGGGGGCTACAATGAGCAGTTCTTC. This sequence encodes CASSAVQGGYNEQFF.

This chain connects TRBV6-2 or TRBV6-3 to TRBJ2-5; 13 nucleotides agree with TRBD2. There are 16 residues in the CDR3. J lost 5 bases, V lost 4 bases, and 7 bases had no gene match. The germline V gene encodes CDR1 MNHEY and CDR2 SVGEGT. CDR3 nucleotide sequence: TGTGCCAGCAGTTTCCCGACTAGCGGGGGGCCCGAGACCCAGTACTTC. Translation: CASSFPTSGGPETQYF.

CDR3 sequence: CASSSGQSSYNEQFF. The CDR3 DNA reads as TGTGCCAGCAGCTCGGGACAGAGCTCCTACAATGAGCAGTTCTTC. This rearrangement joins TRBV7-6 to TRBJ2-1; 7 positions agree with TRBD1. The trim removed 4 bases at V and 0 bases at J, leaving 3 bases unmatched. The CDR3 has 15 amino acids. Germline V CDR1 and CDR2: SGHVS, FNYEAQ.

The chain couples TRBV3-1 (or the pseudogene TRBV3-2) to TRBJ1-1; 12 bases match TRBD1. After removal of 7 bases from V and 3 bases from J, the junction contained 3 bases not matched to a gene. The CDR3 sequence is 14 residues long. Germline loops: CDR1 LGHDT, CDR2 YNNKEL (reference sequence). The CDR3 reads CASTGQGAHTEAFF. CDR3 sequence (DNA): TGTGCCAGCACGGGACAGGGGGCGCACACTGAAGCTTTCTTT.

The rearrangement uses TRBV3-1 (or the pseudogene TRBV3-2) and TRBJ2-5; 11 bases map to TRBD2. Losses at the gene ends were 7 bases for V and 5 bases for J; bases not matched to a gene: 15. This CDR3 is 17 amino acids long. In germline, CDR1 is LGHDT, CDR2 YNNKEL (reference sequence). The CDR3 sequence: CASIGGTSGRKGETQYF. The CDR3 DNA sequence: TGTGCCAGCATCGGGGGCACTAGCGGGAGAAAGGGGGAGACCCAGTACTTC.

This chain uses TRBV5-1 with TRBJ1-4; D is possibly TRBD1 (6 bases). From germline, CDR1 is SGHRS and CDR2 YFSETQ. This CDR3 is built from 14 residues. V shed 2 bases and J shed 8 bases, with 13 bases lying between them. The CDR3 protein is CASSLTRGNEKLFF. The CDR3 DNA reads TGCGCCAGCAGCTTAACAAGGGGGAACGAAAAACTGTTTTTT.

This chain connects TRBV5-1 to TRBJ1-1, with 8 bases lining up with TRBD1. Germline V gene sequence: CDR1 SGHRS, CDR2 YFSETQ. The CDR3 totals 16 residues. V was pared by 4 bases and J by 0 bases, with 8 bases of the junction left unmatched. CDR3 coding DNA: TGCGCCAGCAGCCCACGACGACAGGGGATGAACACTGAAGCTTTCTTT. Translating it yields CASSPRRQGMNTEAFF.

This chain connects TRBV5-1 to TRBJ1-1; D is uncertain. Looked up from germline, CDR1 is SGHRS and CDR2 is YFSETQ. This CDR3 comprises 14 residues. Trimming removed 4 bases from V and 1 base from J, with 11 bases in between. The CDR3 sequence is CASSPRQKNTEAFF. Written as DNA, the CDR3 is TGCGCCAGCAGCCCGCGGCAGAAGAACACTGAAGCTTTCTTT.

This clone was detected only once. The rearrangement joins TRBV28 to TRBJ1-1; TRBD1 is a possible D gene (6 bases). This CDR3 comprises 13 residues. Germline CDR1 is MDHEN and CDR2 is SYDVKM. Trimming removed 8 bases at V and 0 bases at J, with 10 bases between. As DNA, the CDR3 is TGTGCCAGCTTGGACAGCCTGAACACTGAAGCTTTCTTT. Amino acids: CASLDSLNTEAFF.

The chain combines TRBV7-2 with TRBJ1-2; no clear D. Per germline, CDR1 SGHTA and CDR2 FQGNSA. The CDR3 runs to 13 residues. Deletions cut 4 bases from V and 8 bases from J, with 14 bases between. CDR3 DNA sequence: TGTGCCAGCAGCTCCCGACGGGTTGAAGGCTACACCTTC. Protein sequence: CASSSRRVEGYTF.

The CDR3 spells CAIRPGQGAYEQYF. The CDR3 DNA reads TGTGCCATCAGACCGGGACAGGGGGCCTACGAGCAGTACTTC. This sequence joins TRBV10-3 and TRBJ2-7; TRBD1 matches 11 bases. The CDR3 runs 14 residues. In germline, CDR1 is ENHRY, CDR2 SYGVKD. After removal of 6 bases from V and 2 bases from J, the junction contained 3 bases not matched to a gene.

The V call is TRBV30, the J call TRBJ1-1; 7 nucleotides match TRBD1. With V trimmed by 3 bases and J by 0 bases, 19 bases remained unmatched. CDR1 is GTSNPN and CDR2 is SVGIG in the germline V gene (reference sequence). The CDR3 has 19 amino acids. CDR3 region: CAWRERGLQGLYMNTEAFF. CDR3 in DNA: TGTGCCTGGAGAGAGAGGGGATTACAGGGGCTTTACATGAACACTGAAGCTTTCTTT. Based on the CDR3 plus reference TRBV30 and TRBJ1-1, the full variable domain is SQTIHQWPATLVQPVGSPLSLECTVEGTSNPNLYWYRQAAGRGLQLLFYSVGIGQISSEVPQNLSASRPQDRQFILSSKKLLLSDSGFYLCAWRERGLQGLYMNTEAFFGQGTRLTVV.

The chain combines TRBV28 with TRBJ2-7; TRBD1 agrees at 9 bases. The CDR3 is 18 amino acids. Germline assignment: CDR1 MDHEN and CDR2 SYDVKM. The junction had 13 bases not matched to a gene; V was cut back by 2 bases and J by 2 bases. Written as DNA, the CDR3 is TGTGCCAGCAGTTTAGGTTATCGGGACAGGGTCGTCCCCTACGAGCAGTACTTC. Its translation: CASSLGYRDRVVPYEQYF.

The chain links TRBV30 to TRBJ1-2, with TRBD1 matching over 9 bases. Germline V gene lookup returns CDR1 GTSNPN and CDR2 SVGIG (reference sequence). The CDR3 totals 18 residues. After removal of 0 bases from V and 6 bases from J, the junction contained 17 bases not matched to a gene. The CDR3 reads CAWSVYPGQGGAYHGYTF. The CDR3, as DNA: TGTGCCTGGAGTGTTTATCCGGGACAGGGCGGGGCCTACCATGGCTACACCTTC.

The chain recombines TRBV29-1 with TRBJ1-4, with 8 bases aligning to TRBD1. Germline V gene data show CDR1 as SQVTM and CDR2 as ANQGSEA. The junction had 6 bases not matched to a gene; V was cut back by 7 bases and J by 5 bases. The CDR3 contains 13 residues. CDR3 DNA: TGCAGCGGCCTAACAGGGGGAAATGAAAAACTGTTTTTT. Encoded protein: CSGLTGGNEKLFF.

The CDR3 here is CASSRQQDRGYTF. The CDR3 bases are TGTGCCAGCAGTCGACAACAGGACAGGGGTTACACCTTC. The chain joins TRBV7-8 to TRBJ1-2, with 9 bases lining up with TRBD1. J lost 11 bases, V lost 6 bases, and 10 bases had no gene match. Looked up from germline, CDR1 is SGHVS and CDR2 is FQNEAQ. The CDR3 loop spans 13 amino acids.